One and the same sample provided the 14 T cell receptor beta chains below, sequenced in a study of lymphopenia after photon versus proton radiotherapy. Profiled with immunoSEQ multiplex PCR; TCRdb holds only in-frame clones, not every one. In the table there are tens of thousands of clones, roughly four fifths of which are singletons. The sequencing here drew on peripheral blood, taken from a patient treated with photon-based radiotherapy. The origin of the receptors is a woman between 50 and 59 years old with pancreatic cancer.

The DNA of the CDR3 is TGTGCCAGCAGTCCCCTTGCGGGATTGAAAAACATTCAGTACTTC. It encodes CASSPLAGLKNIQYF. The rearrangement uses TRBV28 and TRBJ2-4; weak D call: TRBD2 (6 bases). Trimming pared 5 bases from V and 4 bases from J, leaving 15 bases between. CDR3 length: 15 amino acids. The germline gives CDR1 MDHEN, CDR2 SYDVKM. The full variable domain, its missing parts supplied by reference TRBV28 and TRBJ2-4, is DVKVTQSSRYLVKRTGEKVFLECVQDMDHENMFWYRQDPGLGLRLIYFSYDVKMKEKGDIPEGYSVSREKKERFSLILESASTNQTSMYLCASSPLAGLKNIQYFGAGTRLSVL.

The rearrangement links TRBV9 to TRBJ2-6; D uncertain. The CDR3 has 16 amino acids. The germline V and J ends were trimmed by 0 bases and 1 base, with 8 bases remaining between them. Germline CDR1 is SGDLS and CDR2 is YYNGEE. In DNA, the CDR3 is TGTGCCAGCAGCGTAGGAACACTATCTGGGGCCAACGTCCTGACTTTC. Residues: CASSVGTLSGANVLTF.

This clone has just a few counts. The rearrangement joins TRBV6-5 to TRBJ2-1; perhaps TRBD2 as D (6 bases). V shed 5 bases and J shed 8 bases, with 10 bases lying between them. CDR1 and CDR2 (germline): MNHEY, SVGAGI. The CDR3 covers 12 residues. In nucleotides, the CDR3 is TGTGCCAGCAGTCGACTAGGAGATGAGCAGTTCTTC. Translating gives CASSRLGDEQFF.

The chain carries TRBV7-9 and TRBJ2-5; no reliable D call. The CDR3 has 15 residues. V shed 3 bases and J shed 1 base, with 12 bases lying between them. Germline V CDR1 and CDR2: SEHNR, FQNEAQ (reference sequence). Here the CDR3 DNA reads TGTGCCAGCAGCTTCCCCGACCGGGTCCAAGAGACCCAGTACTTC. This encodes CASSFPDRVQETQYF. The whole variable domain, remainder taken from reference TRBV7-9 and TRBJ2-5, is DTGVSQNPRHKITKRGQNVTFRCDPISEHNRLYWYRQTLGQGPEFLTYFQNEAQLEKSRLLSDRFSAERPKGSFSTLEIQRTEQGDSAMYLCASSFPDRVQETQYFGPGTRLLVL.

This clone appeared once. The chain links TRBV19 to TRBJ2-2; 11 bases fit TRBD1. V lost 4 bases, J lost 6 bases, and 7 bases stayed unmatched. The CDR3 spans 16 residues. Germline lookup yields CDR1 LNHDA and CDR2 SQIVND (reference sequence). CDR3 sequence (DNA): TGTGCCAGTAGTAGCCGGGACAGGGGGATAGCCGGGGAGCTGTTTTTT. It is translated as CASSSRDRGIAGELFF. The variable domain in full, with the rest retrieved from reference TRBV19 and TRBJ2-2, is DGGITQSPKYLFRKEGQNVTLSCEQNLNHDAMYWYRQDPGQGLRLIYYSQIVNDFQKGDIAEGYSVSREKKESFPLTVTSAQKNPTAFYLCASSSRDRGIAGELFFGEGSRLTVL.

This clone was seen just once. The genes are TRBV7-2 and TRBJ2-1; 8 bases map to TRBD2. Per the germline V gene, CDR1 is SGHTA and CDR2 is FQGNSA. V lost 1 base to trimming and J lost 13 bases; unmatched junction nucleotides: 3. The CDR3 has 12 residues. In nucleotides, the CDR3 is TGTGCCAGCAGCTTAGACGTAGCGGGACAGTTCTTC. It translates to CASSLDVAGQFF.

The chain carries TRBV4-3 and TRBJ2-5; 7 bases line up with TRBD2. V dropped 2 bases and J dropped 9; count of bases not matched to a gene: 9. This CDR3 has 14 residues. Germline CDR1 is LGHNA and CDR2 is YSLEER. The CDR3 region has the DNA TGCGCCAGCAGCCAATCGAACCGCGCGGGGGCCCAGTACTTC. Protein sequence: CASSQSNRAGAQYF.

The gene calls are TRBV28 and TRBJ1-3, with 8 positions matching TRBD1. CDR1 is MDHEN and CDR2 is SYDVKM in the germline V gene. With 3 bases clipped from V and 3 bases from J, the junction kept 7 bases outside the gene matches. The CDR3 is 16 residues long. This CDR3 reads CASSLTGEGSGNTIYF. As DNA, the CDR3 is TGTGCCAGCAGTTTGACAGGGGAGGGAAGTGGAAACACCATATATTTT.

This clone came up once. CDR3 sequence: CASRGETQYF. The CDR3 DNA follows: TGTGCCAGCCGGGGAGAGACCCAGTACTTC. This rearrangement joins TRBV18 to TRBJ2-5; D perhaps matches TRBD2 (5 bases). CDR3 size: 10 residues. Germline V CDR1 and CDR2: KGHSH, LQKENI. The V gene lost 8 bases and the J gene lost 4 bases, with 5 bases spanning the gap.

The gene calls are TRBV7-2 and TRBJ2-3, with 7 bases fitting TRBD2. Per the germline V gene, CDR1 is SGHTA and CDR2 is FQGNSA. V lost 3 bases and J lost 2; bases outside the gene matches: 14. CDR3 length equals 18 residues. CDR3 DNA: TGTGCCAGCAGCTTGGCTACTAGCGCCAAGGGATCCACAGATACGCAGTATTTT. It codes for CASSLATSAKGSTDTQYF.

The chain carries TRBV2 and TRBJ2-5; 11 positions agree with TRBD1. Germline trimming cut 3 bases from V and 5 bases from J; bases unmatched to any gene: 5. Germline CDR1 and CDR2: SNHLY and FYNNEI. The CDR3 loop spans 15 amino acids. The DNA of the CDR3 is TGTGCCAGCAGTGATGGACAGGGGGCGAGTGAGACCCAGTACTTC. Its translation is CASSDGQGASETQYF.

The rearrangement uses TRBV6-5 and TRBJ2-1, with 7 bases that match TRBD2. V was pared by 11 bases and J by 9 bases, with 7 bases of the junction left unmatched. Germline loops: CDR1 MNHEY, CDR2 SVGAGI. This CDR3 spans 11 amino acids. The CDR3 coding sequence is TGTGCCGGTGGGAGGGTGGGTGAGCAGTTCTTC. It translates to CAGGRVGEQFF.

The chain uses TRBV4-1 and TRBJ1-4; D is ambiguous. CDR1 is MGHRA and CDR2 is YSYEKL in the germline V gene. V lost 0 bases and J lost 5, with 10 bases in between. The CDR3 totals 15 residues. The CDR3 protein is CASSQERALNEKLFF. CDR3 in DNA: TGCGCCAGCAGCCAAGAAAGGGCTCTGAATGAAAAACTGTTTTTT.

This clone came up once. This chain joins TRBV27 and TRBJ1-1; no clear D gene. Trimming removed 6 bases from V and 4 bases from J, with 15 bases in between. This CDR3 region has 14 residues. Germline V gene sequence: CDR1 MNHEY, CDR2 SMNVEV (reference sequence). CDR3 in amino acids: CASRRVGGSTEAFF. The CDR3 DNA is TGTGCCAGCAGAAGGGTGGGTGGGAGCACTGAAGCTTTCTTT.